This is a list of T cell receptor beta chains from one sample in a study of T-cell memory formation after mild COVID-19. TCRdb itself ran the 5' RACE reads through MiXCR, one entry per CDR3 protein. The table has about 450,000 distinct CDR3 sequences, 23% seen once. Specimen: PBMCs or a T cell subset sorted from them (not recorded which). These receptors all come from an adult woman who had mild COVID-19 (a few samples of this study predate the infection). Cell type and time point are not known. CDR3s include the opening cysteine and the closing phenylalanine or tryptophan. Fields, in order: V gene, J gene, clone size, D gene, CDR3 DNA, CDR3 protein. A D gene is named only where the DNA matches it firmly. Part of the rows lack a size; the others show once, few, many or a class for expanded clones.

V: TRBV29-1
J: TRBJ2-7
size: few
D: .
DNA: TGCAGCGTTGAAGTTGCTGGCAGTGGAGCTGGCGAGCAGTACTTC
CDR3: CSVEVAGSGAGEQYF

V: TRBV12-3/TRBV12-4
J: TRBJ2-7
size: many
D: .
DNA: TGTGCCAGCAGTTTGTCGGGGGGCGCCTACGAGCAGTACTTC
CDR3: CASSLSGGAYEQYF

V: TRBV9
J: TRBJ1-1
size: few
D: TRBD1
DNA: TGTGCCAGCAGCGCGGGGGACAGGGAAGGAACTGAAGCTTTCTTT
CDR3: CASSAGDREGTEAFF

V: TRBV12-3/TRBV12-4
J: TRBJ1-2
size: .
D: .
DNA: TGTGCCAGCAGAGAGGACGGATCCAACTATGGCTACACCTTC
CDR3: CASREDGSNYGYTF

V: TRBV24-1
J: TRBJ1-1
size: .
D: .
DNA: TGTGCCACCGAGGGATTTGAAAACACTGAAGCTTTCTTT
CDR3: CATEGFENTEAFF

V: TRBV5-4
J: TRBJ2-3
size: few
D: TRBD2
DNA: TGTGCCAGCAGCCCGACTAGCGTAGCTACAGATACGCAGTATTTT
CDR3: CASSPTSVATDTQYF

V: TRBV29-1
J: TRBJ2-2
size: few
D: TRBD2
DNA: TGCAGCGTTGACAGCGGGGGGGACACCGGGGAGCTGTTTTTT
CDR3: CSVDSGGDTGELFF

V: TRBV20-1
J: TRBJ2-7
size: few
D: .
DNA: TGCAGTGCTAGACAGGTTTACGAGCAGTACTTC
CDR3: CSARQVYEQYF

V: TRBV6-4
J: TRBJ2-1
size: few
D: .
DNA: TGTGCCAGCAGTACCGGTGTATTGGGAGGCTACAATGAGCAGTTCTTC
CDR3: CASSTGVLGGYNEQFF

V: TRBV21-1
J: TRBJ2-3
size: .
D: .
DNA: TGTGCCAGCTTCGGGAGCACAGATACGCAGTATTTT
CDR3: CASFGSTDTQYF

V: TRBV2
J: TRBJ2-1
size: .
D: TRBD1
DNA: TGTGCCAGCAGTCTCAGACAGGGGAGCAATGAGCAGTTCTTC
CDR3: CASSLRQGSNEQFF

V: TRBV4-3
J: TRBJ1-1
size: .
D: .
DNA: TGCGCCAGCAGCCAAGACCGGAGGGTGGACACTGAAGCTTTCTTT
CDR3: CASSQDRRVDTEAFF

V: TRBV29-1
J: TRBJ2-2
size: many
D: .
DNA: TGCAGCGTTGACGCGCAGGGGAACACCGGGGAGCTGTTTTTT
CDR3: CSVDAQGNTGELFF

V: TRBV18
J: TRBJ2-1
size: few
D: .
DNA: TGTGCCAGCTCACCAATGCCAGCAAGGTACAATGAGCAGTTCTTC
CDR3: CASSPMPARYNEQFF

V: TRBV12-3/TRBV12-4
J: TRBJ2-1
size: .
D: TRBD2
DNA: TGTGCCAGCAGTTCAAGCGGGAGTCCCTCCAATGAGCAGTTCTTC
CDR3: CASSSSGSPSNEQFF

V: TRBV5-1
J: TRBJ1-1
size: few
D: .
DNA: TGCGCCAGCAGCTTGGACAGGGAAGCTTTCTTT
CDR3: CASSLDREAFF

V: TRBV5-5
J: TRBJ2-3
size: few
D: TRBD2
DNA: TGTGCCAGCAGCCGTATTCCCCTTCGAGCGGGGGATTACACAGATACGCAGTATTTT
CDR3: CASSRIPLRAGDYTDTQYF

V: TRBV5-1
J: TRBJ1-5
size: .
D: TRBD1
DNA: TGCGCCAGCAGCCTGGGACAGGGGGGCGGGCCCCAGCATTTT
CDR3: CASSLGQGGGPQHF

V: TRBV7-9
J: TRBJ2-1
size: .
D: .
DNA: TGTGCCAGCAGCTTAAGGGCAGGAATCAATGAGCAGTTCTTC
CDR3: CASSLRAGINEQFF

V: TRBV7-6
J: TRBJ2-7
size: .
D: TRBD2
DNA: TGTGCCAGCAGCTCAGGACTAGCGTCGGGTGAGCAGTACTTC
CDR3: CASSSGLASGEQYF

V: TRBV27
J: TRBJ1-6
size: .
D: .
DNA: TGTGCCAGCAGTACGACGGGTTCACCCCTCCACTTT
CDR3: CASSTTGSPLHF

V: TRBV7-9
J: TRBJ2-1
size: .
D: TRBD1
DNA: TGTGCCAGCAGCTTATTAGGGACAGGGGGCAATGAGCAGTTCTTC
CDR3: CASSLLGTGGNEQFF

V: TRBV20-1
J: TRBJ2-7
size: .
D: .
DNA: TGCAGTGCTAGAGTTGGCCTTTCCTACGAGCAGTACTTC
CDR3: CSARVGLSYEQYF

V: TRBV5-1
J: TRBJ2-1
size: few
D: .
DNA: TGCGCCAGCAGCTTGGATGGGTTGGTAGTGAGCTCCTACAATGAGCAGTTCTTC
CDR3: CASSLDGLVVSSYNEQFF

V: TRBV18
J: TRBJ2-5
size: many
D: .
DNA: TGTGCCAGCTCTCCTAGGACTGGGGCAGAGACCCAGTACTTC
CDR3: CASSPRTGAETQYF

V: TRBV29-1
J: TRBJ1-2
size: .
D: TRBD1
DNA: TGCATCGTGGAACCGACAGGGATCTATGGCTACACCTTC
CDR3: CIVEPTGIYGYTF

V: TRBV24-1
J: TRBJ1-5
size: few
D: .
DNA: TGTGCCACCAGTCCCCAGGGCCCAAGCAATCAGCCCCAGCATTTT
CDR3: CATSPQGPSNQPQHF